One and the same sample provided the 3 T cell receptor beta chains below, sequenced in a study of blood T cell repertoires in COVID-19. Here immunoSEQ multiplex PCR was the method, and the copy in TCRdb shows in-frame clones only, minus some. The table shows around 61,000 clones, with 80% to 90% occurring only once. Material for sequencing was peripheral blood. The receptors shown here come from a woman in her sixties or seventies with COVID-19, enrolled during active disease.

The chain has TRBV6-5 and TRBJ2-5, with 8 positions matching TRBD1. The CDR3 spans 12 residues. V dropped 6 bases and J dropped 9; count of bases not matched to a gene: 6. The V gene's germline CDR1 is MNHEY and CDR2 SVGAGI. CDR3 loop: CASRGTGGAQYF. The CDR3 coding sequence is TGTGCCAGCAGAGGGACAGGTGGAGCCCAGTACTTC.

This sequence joins TRBV27 and TRBJ1-2, with D possibly TRBD1 on 6 matching bases. Germline CDR1 reads MNHEY; CDR2 reads SMNVEV (reference sequence). The CDR3 runs 13 residues. V was pared by 6 bases and J by 0 bases, with 8 bases between. The CDR3 loop reads CASSRGTNYGYTF. CDR3 nucleotide sequence: TGTGCCAGCAGCAGGGGAACTAACTATGGCTACACCTTC.

The rearrangement uses TRBV14 and TRBJ1-5; the D is unclear. The CDR3 sequence is 14 residues long. The V end lost 4 bases, the J end lost 7 bases, and 14 bases lay between the germline ends. Germline CDR1 and CDR2: SGHDN and FVKESK. The DNA of the CDR3 is TGTGCCAGCAGCCTTCCCCTAATCCGGCAGCCCCAGCATTTT. Its protein product is CASSLPLIRQPQHF.